These 24 T cell receptor beta chains originate from one sample sequenced in a study of blood T cell repertoires in COVID-19. Sequencing used immunoSEQ multiplex PCR; TCRdb keeps in-frame clones, though not all of them. The sample holds about 270,000 clones, approximately 90% seen once. The specimen sequenced was PBMCs or T cells enriched from blood (not recorded which). These receptors all come from a woman between 18 and 29 years old who had recovered from COVID-19.

This chain connects TRBV12-3 or TRBV12-4 to TRBJ1-1, with 8 positions matching TRBD1. V dropped 7 bases and J dropped 10; count of bases not matched to a gene: 11. This CDR3 is 13 amino acids long. For the CDR3, the DNA is TGTGCCAGCACCCGGTACAGGGGGGAAGTAGCTTTCTTT. It is translated as CASTRYRGEVAFF.

The chain couples TRBV4-1 to TRBJ1-4, with TRBD1 matching 7 bases. V trimming: 4 bases; J trimming: 3 bases; junction bases outside the gene matches: 5. The germline V gene has CDR1 MGHRA and CDR2 YSYEKL. This CDR3 region has 15 residues. CDR3 loop: CASSRSDRSNEKLFF. The CDR3 DNA follows: TGCGCCAGCAGCCGATCGGACAGGTCTAATGAAAAACTGTTTTTT.

The chain couples TRBV19 to TRBJ1-2, with 10 bases identical to TRBD1. Germline CDR1 reads LNHDA; CDR2 reads SQIVND (reference sequence). V lost 5 bases and J lost 8; bases outside the gene matches: 8. CDR3 length equals 14 residues. The CDR3 nucleotides are TGTGCCAGTAGTGGGCCCGGGACAGGGGTGGGCTACACCTTC. It encodes CASSGPGTGVGYTF.

In nucleotides, the CDR3 is TGTGCCAGCAGTTTACCAGACTCCTACGAGCAGTACTTC. Residues: CASSLPDSYEQYF. The chain carries TRBV27 and TRBJ2-7; D not certain. V dropped 2 bases and J dropped 0 bases, with 5 bases sitting between them. The CDR3 runs 13 residues. Per germline, CDR1 MNHEY and CDR2 SMNVEV (reference sequence).

This clone is a singleton in its sample. The V and J genes are TRBV28 and TRBJ2-1; TRBD2 agrees at 9 bases. In germline, CDR1 is MDHEN, CDR2 SYDVKM. With 8 bases clipped from V and 5 bases from J, the junction kept 10 bases outside the gene matches. The CDR3 length is 15 residues. The CDR3 loop reads CASGLSGGIDNEQFF. The CDR3 region has the DNA TGTGCCAGCGGTCTGAGCGGGGGGATCGACAATGAGCAGTTCTTC.

This clone was observed a single time. The rearrangement links TRBV27 to TRBJ1-6; 10 bases agree with TRBD1. The CDR3 consists of 17 residues. CDR1 is MNHEY, CDR2 SMNVEV, per germline (reference sequence). V was clipped by 3 bases and J by 10 bases; unmatched bases: 12. The CDR3: CASSLSTGTGVMSPLHF. For the CDR3, the DNA is TGTGCCAGCAGTTTGTCCACCGGGACAGGGGTTATGTCACCCCTCCACTTT.

CDR3 sequence: CASTVAGGSTDTQYF. CDR3 in DNA: TGTGCCAGCACCGTAGCGGGGGGGAGCACAGATACGCAGTATTTT. V gene TRBV2 combines with J gene TRBJ2-3; 11 bases are shared with TRBD2. The germline V gene has CDR1 SNHLY and CDR2 FYNNEI. The CDR3 has 15 amino acids. The junction had 3 bases not matched to a gene; V was cut back by 7 bases and J by 0 bases.

The chain carries TRBV5-5 and TRBJ2-7; TRBD1 agrees at 7 bases. CDR3 length: 12 amino acids. V was pared by 3 bases and J by 5 bases, with 2 bases of the junction left unmatched. Per germline, CDR1 SGHKS and CDR2 YYEKEE (reference sequence). The CDR3 spells CASSSRGNEQYF. The CDR3 bases are TGTGCCAGCAGCTCCAGGGGGAACGAGCAGTACTTC.

The chain uses TRBV19 and TRBJ2-3, with 10 bases that match TRBD2. V gave up 4 bases and J gave up 5 bases; unmatched junction bases: 15. This CDR3 is 18 amino acids long. CDR1 LNHDA and CDR2 SQIVND come from the germline V gene (reference sequence). The CDR3 DNA is TGTGCCAGTAGTACCCAGCGGGGGGGCCGTTTTGGGTTAGATACGCAGTATTTT. As protein: CASSTQRGGRFGLDTQYF. Full variable domain (missing parts from reference TRBV19 and TRBJ2-3): DGGITQSPKYLFRKEGQNVTLSCEQNLNHDAMYWYRQDPGQGLRLIYYSQIVNDFQKGDIAEGYSVSREKKESFPLTVTSAQKNPTAFYLCASSTQRGGRFGLDTQYFGPGTRLTVL.

This chain uses TRBV28 with TRBJ2-7; D gene unclear. CDR3 length: 15 amino acids. Trimming cost V 7 bases and J 4 bases, with 20 bases left between them. The germline V gene encodes CDR1 MDHEN and CDR2 SYDVKM. The CDR3 DNA is TGTGCCAGCACTTCTGTCTCAGATCTTTCTTACGAGCAGTACTTC. The encoded protein is CASTSVSDLSYEQYF.

This clone has more than one count but fewer than ten. CDR3 bases: TGCAGCGTTGACTTAGTGCTAGCGGGGGGCCATGAGCAGTTCTTC. Protein sequence: CSVDLVLAGGHEQFF. The rearrangement joins TRBV29-1 to TRBJ2-1; TRBD2 agrees at 11 bases. The CDR3 covers 15 residues. Germline V gene data show CDR1 as SQVTM and CDR2 as ANQGSEA. Trimming took 3 bases from V and 8 from J; bases not matched to a gene: 9.

The rearrangement uses TRBV9 and TRBJ2-5; D is perhaps TRBD2 (6 bases). The V and J ends lost 4 bases and 4 bases respectively, with 17 bases between them. Per germline, CDR1 SGDLS and CDR2 YYNGEE. This CDR3 has 15 residues. This CDR3 is CASSFGGGTPETQYF. The CDR3, as DNA: TGTGCCAGCAGCTTCGGGGGTGGCACCCCAGAGACCCAGTACTTC. The complete variable domain, with remaining parts taken from reference TRBV9 and TRBJ2-5, reads DSGVTQTPKHLITATGQRVTLRCSPRSGDLSVYWYQQSLDQGLQFLIQYYNGEERAKGNILERFSAQQFPDLHSELNLSSLELGDSALYFCASSFGGGTPETQYFGPGTRLLVL.

This chain links TRBV9 with TRBJ2-2, with D maybe TRBD2 (6 bases). Deletions cut 4 bases from V and 0 bases from J, with 10 bases between. The germline CDR1 and CDR2 sequences are SGDLS and YYNGEE. The CDR3 extends over 15 amino acids. The CDR3 loop is CASSLGGANTGELFF. The CDR3 nucleotides read TGTGCCAGCAGCCTGGGAGGCGCGAACACCGGGGAGCTGTTTTTT.

The V call is TRBV7-2, the J call TRBJ2-1, with D perhaps matching TRBD2 (5 bases). Germline CDR1 and CDR2: SGHTA and FQGNSA. The V gene lost 5 bases and the J gene lost 0 bases, with 14 bases spanning the gap. This CDR3 spans 16 amino acids. The CDR3, as DNA: TGTGCCAGCAGCCCTCGGGTTGGGAGCTCCTACAATGAGCAGTTCTTC. This translates into CASSPRVGSSYNEQFF. The full variable domain, its missing parts supplied by reference TRBV7-2 and TRBJ2-1, is GAGVSQSPSNKVTEKGKDVELRCDPISGHTALYWYRQSLGQGLEFLIYFQGNSAPDKSGLPSDRFSAERTGGSVSTLTIQRTQQEDSAVYLCASSPRVGSSYNEQFFGPGTRLTVL.

CDR3 sequence (DNA): TGTGCCAGCAGCAAAGCTAGCGGGGTTTACTACGAGCAGTACTTC. Translation gives CASSKASGVYYEQYF. The chain combines TRBV21-1 with TRBJ2-7; TRBD2 is the table's D call and was not checked against the DNA. TRBV21-1 is a known pseudogene. This CDR3 is built from 15 residues.

V usage is TRBV5-1 and J usage is TRBJ2-7, with TRBD1 identical over 10 bases. This CDR3 is built from 14 residues. V gave up 3 bases and J gave up 3 bases; unmatched junction bases: 3. The germline CDR1 and CDR2 sequences are SGHRS and YFSETQ. CDR3 loop: CASSSGTGVYEQYF. The CDR3 coding sequence is TGCGCCAGCAGCTCCGGGACAGGGGTCTACGAGCAGTACTTC.

The rearrangement joins TRBV5-4 to TRBJ1-2; the D is unclear. Germline values: CDR1 SGHNT, CDR2 YYREEE (reference sequence). Trimming left V 4 bases short and J 3 bases short, with 16 bases between. This CDR3 contains 15 residues. The CDR3 spells CASSPLEMSHYGYTF. The CDR3 region has the DNA TGTGCCAGCAGCCCCCTGGAGATGTCCCACTATGGCTACACCTTC.

The chain recombines TRBV27 with TRBJ2-3; unclear D gene. This CDR3 comprises 15 residues. Looked up from germline, CDR1 is MNHEY and CDR2 is SMNVEV (reference sequence). V was cut by 4 bases and J by 2 bases, with 13 bases left in between. The CDR3 nucleotides read TGTGCCAGCAGTTACCAGCGCCGGTTCACAGATACGCAGTATTTT. Translated, it gives CASSYQRRFTDTQYF.

The chain links TRBV3-1 (or the pseudogene TRBV3-2) to TRBJ1-2; tentative D call: TRBD1 (5 bases). CDR1 LGHDT and CDR2 YNNKEL come from the germline V gene (reference sequence). The CDR3 loop spans 13 amino acids. V lost 2 bases to trimming and J lost 7 bases, with 11 bases between them. CDR3 amino acids: CASSQSQGGGYTF. Here the CDR3 DNA reads TGTGCCAGCAGCCAATCGCAGGGTGGTGGCTACACCTTC.

This rearrangement joins TRBV5-4 to TRBJ1-1; D ambiguous. The CDR3 is 14 amino acids. Between the trimmed V and J ends, which lost 4 bases and 2 bases, there was a span of 12 bases. Germline assignment: CDR1 SGHNT and CDR2 YYREEE (reference sequence). The DNA for the CDR3 is TGTGCCAGCAGCCGGATGACGGGTAACACTGAAGCTTTCTTT. As protein: CASSRMTGNTEAFF.

The J gene is TRBJ1-1, the V gene TRBV12-5, with D possibly matching TRBD1 (5 bases). V dropped 0 bases and J dropped 5 bases, with 16 bases sitting between them. CDR1 and CDR2 (germline): LGHNT, FRNRAP. The CDR3 spans 16 residues. CDR3 sequence reads: CASGLVLRRGETEAFF. Here the CDR3 DNA reads TGTGCTAGTGGTTTGGTACTTAGGAGGGGCGAGACTGAAGCTTTCTTT.

The chain joins TRBV27 to TRBJ1-5, with a tentative D call TRBD1 (6 bases). CDR3 size: 14 residues. V was shortened by 5 bases and J by 3 bases, with 11 bases between the two germline ends. The germline CDR1 and CDR2 sequences are MNHEY and SMNVEV (reference sequence). CDR3 DNA: TGTGCCAGCAGTCCACTGGGGGCCAATCAGCCCCAGCATTTT. This translates into CASSPLGANQPQHF.

This sequence joins TRBV6-1 and TRBJ2-1; 8 nucleotides align to TRBD1. CDR3 length: 20 amino acids. Germline-derived CDR1 and CDR2 are MNHNS and SASEGT. V trimming: 2 bases; J trimming: 0 bases; junction bases outside the gene matches: 15. CDR3 sequence: CASSERATGAVPSSYNEQFF. CDR3 sequence (DNA): TGTGCCAGCAGTGAACGGGCGACAGGGGCAGTGCCAAGCTCCTACAATGAGCAGTTCTTC.

The chain carries TRBV6-5 and TRBJ1-1; TRBD1 matches 8 bases. Trimming at V came to 2 bases and at J to 1 base, leaving 6 bases not matched to a gene. Germline-derived CDR1 and CDR2 are MNHEY and SVGAGI. This CDR3 comprises 16 residues. The CDR3 is CASSYGQGAGNTEAFF. CDR3 bases: TGTGCCAGCAGTTACGGGCAGGGGGCGGGGAACACTGAAGCTTTCTTT.